What follows are 4 T cell receptor beta chains derived from one specimen sequenced in a study of cytomegalovirus exposure and HLA in healthy donors. The PCR ran on 60 Vbeta and 13 Jbeta primers. The assay was immunoSEQ multiplex PCR, and TCRdb's table has in-frame clones only and misses some. The table lists some 120,000 clones, around 79% of them singletons, with roughly 2.1% in the top ten. Input material: PBMCs. These receptors came from a woman aged 40 to 50 in good health and CMV-seropositive.

As DNA, the CDR3 is TGTGCCAGCAGCTCGATCCGGGACATCACTAACTATGGCTACACCTTC. This sequence encodes CASSSIRDITNYGYTF. The V gene is TRBV13, the J gene TRBJ1-2; a weak D match, TRBD1 (6 bases). The V and J ends lost 4 bases and 0 bases respectively, with 15 bases between them. This CDR3 has 16 amino acids. Germline CDR1 is PRHDT and CDR2 is FYEKMQ (reference sequence).

The chain joins TRBV28 to TRBJ1-4; 7 bases match TRBD1. Germline assignment: CDR1 MDHEN and CDR2 SYDVKM. The CDR3 is 14 amino acids. Trimming cost V 3 bases and J 7 bases; bases outside gene matches: 5. The CDR3 DNA reads as TGTGCCAGCAGTTTGAAGGGGGCAGGTGAAAAACTGTTTTTT. Encoded protein: CASSLKGAGEKLFF.

J is TRBJ2-5 and V is TRBV2; TRBD2 agrees at 10 bases. The CDR3 extends over 16 amino acids. The V gene end was trimmed by 10 bases and the J gene end by 5 bases; junction bases not matched to a gene: 16. Germline-derived CDR1 and CDR2 are SNHLY and FYNNEI. CDR3 protein: CATKRGSGGAVETQYF. DNA of the CDR3: TGTGCCACGAAGCGGGGAAGCGGGGGGGCGGTTGAGACCCAGTACTTC.

The V gene is TRBV19, the J gene TRBJ1-6; D is undetermined. This CDR3 region has 13 residues. V was pared by 4 bases and J by 9 bases, with 10 bases between. Germline CDR1 reads LNHDA; CDR2 reads SQIVND (reference sequence). The DNA of the CDR3 is TGTGCCAGTAGTACCGATTCGGGTTCACCCCTCCACTTT. Protein: CASSTDSGSPLHF.